A selection of T cell receptor beta chains follows, all from one sample in a study of T cell repertoires in cytomegalovirus infection. TCRdb called the reads again in MiXCR, with one record for every CDR3 protein. Of about 920,000 distinct CDR3 sequences listed, around 29% were seen once; the top ten hold more than 12%. No cognate antigen is known for these TCRs. Material: cultured CD8+ T cells from PBMCs, obtained from culture after CMV antigen stimulation. These receptors were obtained from a human donor in good health (CMV status not recorded). Some clones in this sample may be carry-over from other donors' samples. CDR3s include the opening cysteine and the closing phenylalanine or tryptophan. The D gene is left open where the match is weak. Clone size is stated in some rows and not others, as once, few, many or a class when expanded.

.,TRBV7-9,.,TRBJ1-3,TGTGCCAGCAGCTTGGGGGGTCGGACTGGAAACACCATATATTTT,CASSLGGRTGNTIYF
TRBD2,TRBV6-2/TRBV6-3,few,TRBJ2-5,TGTGCCAGCAGTTCCGCGCAGGGACTAGTGGCGACCCAGTACTTC,CASSSAQGLVATQYF
TRBD2,TRBV27,few,TRBJ2-7,TGTGCCAGCAGCTTTTGGGCCCCGGGGGAAATAGCGGGGTTCTACGAGCAGTACTTC,CASSFWAPGEIAGFYEQYF
TRBD1,TRBV6-5,.,TRBJ1-4,TGTGCCAGCAGTGCCGGGACAGGCTTAGCGACGGCCTTTAATGAAAAACTGTTTTTT,CASSAGTGLATAFNEKLFF
TRBD2,TRBV4-1,.,TRBJ2-2,TGCGCCAGCAGCCCTAGTAGGCGGGGGGGCACCGGGGAGCTGTTTTTT,CASSPSRRGGTGELFF
.,TRBV6-2/TRBV6-3,.,TRBJ2-7,TGTGCCAGCACTCCGACTGGGGGGTACGAGCAGTACTTC,CASTPTGGYEQYF
.,TRBV12-3/TRBV12-4,.,TRBJ1-5,TGTGCCAGCAGTTTAAGGGTCAGGGCATCGTTGGATCAGCCCCAGCATTTT,CASSLRVRASLDQPQHF
TRBD1,TRBV19,few,TRBJ1-2,TGTGCCAGTAGTATCGGGCAGGGGGCTGGCTACACCTTC,CASSIGQGAGYTF
.,TRBV7-2,.,TRBJ2-6,TGTGCCAGCAGCTTGGTCCCCTCTGGGGCCAACGTCCTGACTTTC,CASSLVPSGANVLTF
TRBD1,TRBV27,.,TRBJ1-1,TGTGCCAGCAGTTTTGGGACAGGGTATACTGAAGCTTTCTTT,CASSFGTGYTEAFF
.,TRBV27,.,TRBJ1-2,TGTGCCAGCAGTTCGAACCCAGGATATGGCTACACCTTC,CASSSNPGYGYTF
.,TRBV7-3,.,TRBJ2-5,TGTGCCAGCAGCTCTACAGGCTTCCGGAGGGAGACCCAGTACTTC,CASSSTGFRRETQYF
.,TRBV7-6,many,TRBJ2-1,TGTGCCAGCAGCCCGGCCGGCGTTTCCTACAATGAGCAGTTCTTC,CASSPAGVSYNEQFF
TRBD1,TRBV4-3,.,TRBJ2-1,TGCGCCAGCAGCCAGTGGGCGCCGGGACAGGTATACAATGAGCTGTTCTTC,CASSQWAPGQVYNELFF
TRBD1,TRBV6-6,few,TRBJ2-5,TGTGCCAGCAGGGACAGGGGAGTGGGAGGAGAGACCCAGTACTTC,CASRDRGVGGETQYF
.,TRBV2,.,TRBJ2-1,TGTGCCAGCAGTGAAGGGGGAAGGAGGGGCAATGAGCAGTTCTTC,CASSEGGRRGNEQFF
TRBD2,TRBV9,few,TRBJ2-1,TGTGCCAGCAGCGTCGGGACTAGCGGGGGCGGGGGGAATGAGCAGTTCTTC,CASSVGTSGGGGNEQFF
.,TRBV7-9,.,TRBJ2-1,TGTGCCAGCAGCGGGGACCGGGACGGATACAATGAGCAGTTCTTC,CASSGDRDGYNEQFF
.,TRBV27,.,TRBJ2-7,TGTGCCAGCAGCTCTGTCGGGGATACCTACGAGCAGTACTTC,CASSSVGDTYEQYF
.,TRBV6-2/TRBV6-3,many,TRBJ2-5,TGTGCCAGCAGTCACGGGGGGACCCAGTACTTC,CASSHGGTQYF
TRBD1,TRBV12-3/TRBV12-4,.,TRBJ2-7,TGTGCCAGCAGTTCGGGACAGGGGTGGGCCTACGAGCAGTACTTC,CASSSGQGWAYEQYF
.,TRBV7-8,many,TRBJ2-3,TGTGCCAGCAGCTTCCAGGGAGTCTTAGATACGCAGTATTTT,CASSFQGVLDTQYF
.,TRBV20-1,.,TRBJ2-1,TGCAGTGCTAGAGATTCGCGCCAGACGGTGAGCTCCTACAATGAGCAGTTCTTC,CSARDSRQTVSSYNEQFF
.,TRBV2,few,TRBJ2-1,TGTGCCAGCCTTGTTAGGGGTTCGGGATACAATGAGCAGTTCTTC,CASLVRGSGYNEQFF
.,TRBV7-9,.,TRBJ1-2,TGTGCCAGCAGCCCACCCGGGAACCCAAACTATGGCTACACCTTC,CASSPPGNPNYGYTF
TRBD1,TRBV9,once,TRBJ1-5,TGTGCCAGCAGCGACAACAGGGGACAGCCCCAGCATTTT,CASSDNRGQPQHF
.,TRBV9,once,TRBJ1-2,TGTGCCAGCAGCGTAGGCGCCCTCTCTAACTATGGCTACACCTTC,CASSVGALSNYGYTF
.,TRBV27,.,TRBJ1-2,TGTGCCAGCAGTTTATCTCCCACAGGGTACTATGGCTACACCTTC,CASSLSPTGYYGYTF
.,TRBV3-1,.,TRBJ2-4,TGTGCCAGCGGGGGGCAAGAAAACATTCAGTACTTC,CASGGQENIQYF
.,TRBV27,.,TRBJ2-3,TGTGCCAGCGGGGCTACTAGCACAGATACACAGTATTTT,CASGATSTDTQYF
TRBD1,TRBV6-1,many,TRBJ2-7,TGTGCCAGCAGTGCCATACCAGGACAGGGCGAACCCGCCTACGAGCAGTACTTC,CASSAIPGQGEPAYEQYF
.,TRBV4-1,few,TRBJ2-3,TGCGCCAGCAGCCAAGATGGACTCTTGGACCTCACAGATACGCAGTATTTT,CASSQDGLLDLTDTQYF
.,TRBV18,.,TRBJ1-1,TGTGCCAGCTCCGGAGCGAACACTGAAGCTTTCTTT,CASSGANTEAFF
.,TRBV6-5,.,TRBJ1-2,TGTGCCAGCAGTTACCACCCTACCCTCGGGAGAGATGGCTACACCTTC,CASSYHPTLGRDGYTF
TRBD1,TRBV15,few,TRBJ2-1,TGTGCCACCAGTGAGGACAGGGGATCGGGCAATGAGCAGTTCTTC,CATSEDRGSGNEQFF
TRBD2,TRBV5-6,.,TRBJ2-1,TGTGCCAGCAGCTTGACCTTGGGACTAGCGGGGGCTTACAATGAGCAGTTCTTC,CASSLTLGLAGAYNEQFF
TRBD2,TRBV27,.,TRBJ2-3,TGTGCCAGCAACCCTAGCGGGTCTTTGCCAGATACGCAGTATTTT,CASNPSGSLPDTQYF
TRBD2,TRBV7-8,few,TRBJ2-5,TGTGCCAGCAGCTTAGTAGTGACTAGCGGGGTAGAGACCCAGTACTTC,CASSLVVTSGVETQYF
.,TRBV12-3/TRBV12-4,.,TRBJ2-2,TGTGTCAGCAGTCCTTCCCCTGCCGGGGAGCTGTTTTTT,CVSSPSPAGELFF
.,TRBV6-2/TRBV6-3,few,TRBJ1-4,TGTGCCACCAATTCTGGACGGTTGGAAAAACTGTTTTTT,CATNSGRLEKLFF
.,TRBV29-1,.,TRBJ2-5,TGCAGCGTCCTCAGGGATGGGGAGACCCAGTACTTC,CSVLRDGETQYF